This T cell receptor (beta chain) was sequenced in a study of blood T cells in healthy people across ages (dated by TCRdb to between 2014 and 2017). Background on the whole study: In model experiments, template switching captured roughly one uniquely barcoded TCR beta cDNA molecule for every two T cells. Age-related changes in TCR beta repertoire diversity were measured in the study by deep sequencing normalized with unique cDNA molecular identifiers. Four age groups were formed from the donors: young (average approximately 15 years), middle-aged (approximately 41), aged (over 55) and long-lived (approximately 78). To avoid experimental bias, donors of different ages were randomly spread across the sequencing lanes. The study analyzed two additional independent replicas of 1 million unique cDNA reads from the same blood draw for two donors, one aged 18 to 30 and one aged 80 or older. Paper-wide results and their limitations: Donor CMV infection status was unknown, potentially confounding age-related changes in expanded clonotypes. Observed TCR beta diversity per million T cells fell roughly linearly with age, and a significant reduction was already apparent by age roughly 40. Estimates of total diversity based on one million sequenced T cells were considered lower bounds and underestimates. Since profiling was done on bulk unsorted PBMCs, naive and antigen-experienced compartments could not be conclusively compared. Observed TCR beta diversity correlated strongly with the percentage of naive T cells measured by flow cytometry. The long-lived group showed more naive CD4+ T cells, fewer expanded clones and increased TCR diversity than the aged group, suggesting age selection.

Donors were about 36 systemically healthy Caucasian individuals from Russia aged roughly 6 to 90 years. Around 10 milliliters of peripheral blood were collected from each donor into EDTA-treated Vacutainer tubes. Ficoll-Paque density-gradient centrifugation was used to isolate PBMCs, with at least 6.5 million obtained per sample. Total RNA, at least 6 micrograms per sample, was extracted from PBMCs with Trizol reagent. The percentages of naive CD45RAhigh/CD27high T cells were determined by flow cytometry on a PBMC aliquot from every donor. In the case of this clonotype: Its antigen remains unidentified. Base-call qualities are not available, and no considerably larger clone is one nucleotide away.

Libraries were constructed by 5' RACE. A second PCR of roughly 6 to 11 cycles was run with a J-beta primer mix and a sample-barcoded 5' primer. Each TCR beta cDNA molecule received a unique molecular identifier from a template-switch 5' adaptor carrying 12 random nucleotides. Each sample yielded at least 3 million CDR3-containing paired-end reads. All of the RNA was converted into first-strand cDNA using the Mint cDNA synthesis kit, with a TRBC-specific oligonucleotide serving as the primer. Following uracil-DNA glycosylase treatment, a first 18-cycle PCR with universal primers M1SS and BC2_uni_R was performed on all cDNA. The original methods were these. For normalization, 1 million high-quality reads were randomly selected from each sample, with every read carrying a distinct molecular identifier. Instead of being binned into consensus sequences, reads that shared molecular identifiers were thrown out. MiTCR, run with a Q25 quality threshold and the strictest error-elimination algorithm, handled CDR3 identification, clonotype clustering and error correction. A nonparametric unseen species model with Euler transformation was used to estimate lower-bound total TCR beta diversity. TCRdb took the public reads, trimmed them with fastp at Q25, ran MiXCR for clone calling and kept in-frame beta chains. Rows with a matching CDR3 protein are joined into one entry that keeps the most common DNA and genes. The V and J calls reflect TCRdb's pipeline rather than the authors' work. Across this sample there are around 1,900,000 distinct CDR3 sequences, with about 39% seen only once. 23% of the sample is held by the ten biggest clonotypes.

From V the trimming removes 7 bases and from J it removes 2 bases, while the gene matches leave 6 bases of the junction unaccounted for. Including the terminal cysteine and phenylalanine, the CDR3 comprises 14 residues. The only DNA kept is the CDR3, 42 bases in frame from the first base. In the germline V gene, CDR1 corresponds to SQVTM and CDR2 to ANQGSEA. The specimen sequenced was blood. The source is a human donor in good health. The V gene is TRBV29-1 and the J gene is TRBJ2-3; TRBD1 lines up with 10 middle nucleotides. The bases read TGCAGCGGCGGGGGACAGGGGTACACAGATACGCAGTATTTT. Translated, it reads CSGGGQGYTDTQYF.